The present T cell receptor (beta chain) was sequenced within a study of blood T cell repertoires in COVID-19. Germline assignment: CDR1 LGHNT and CDR2 FRNRAP. Trimming took 5 bases from V and 4 from J; bases not matched to a gene: 6. The CDR3 is made up of 14 amino acids. Measured with immunoSEQ multiplex PCR; TCRdb has only the in-frame clones, and not every one. The table lists about 200,000 clones, 83% of them singletons. Material: PBMCs or T cells enriched from blood (not recorded which). This sequence was found in a woman aged 45-59 years who had been exposed to COVID-19. The chain combines TRBV12-5 with TRBJ1-2; 8 bases match TRBD1. DNA of the CDR3: TGTGCTAGTGGTCCTGGACAGGGCATCTATGGCTACACCTTC. As protein: CASGPGQGIYGYTF.